The 19 T cell receptor beta chains in this list originate from one sample, sequenced in a study of T cell responses to AZD1222 COVID-19 vaccine. Clones were read by immunoSEQ multiplex PCR, and TCRdb kept only the in-frame ones, dropping some. Among some 150,000 clones, roughly 89% were seen once, and the ten largest hold 1.5% to 2%. The starting material was peripheral blood, obtained 28 days after the second AZD1222 dose. These receptors all come from an adult who received the AZD1222 COVID-19 vaccine.

This sequence joins TRBV5-4 and TRBJ2-6; no firm D call. The CDR3 has 13 residues. The germline gives CDR1 SGHNT, CDR2 YYREEE (reference sequence). Trimming took 2 bases from V and 0 from J, leaving 0 bases between them. The CDR3 reads CASSFSGANVLTF. CDR3 coding DNA: TGTGCCAGCAGCTTCTCTGGGGCCAACGTCCTGACTTTC.

The gene calls are TRBV9 and TRBJ2-3; 7 bases fit TRBD2. Trimming at V came to 0 bases and at J to 3 bases, leaving 7 bases not matched to a gene. Per germline, CDR1 SGDLS and CDR2 YYNGEE. The CDR3 loop spans 16 amino acids. DNA for the CDR3: TGTGCCAGCAGCGTAGTTCCAGCGGGACTTACAGATACGCAGTATTTT. Translation gives CASSVVPAGLTDTQYF.

The chain uses TRBV29-1 and TRBJ2-1; TRBD2 is a possible D gene (6 bases). The CDR3 extends over 15 amino acids. Trimming took 6 bases from V and 0 from J, leaving 15 bases between them. Germline V CDR1 and CDR2: SQVTM, ANQGSEA. The CDR3, as DNA: TGCAGCGTCCGACTTCGGGGACTCTCCTACAATGAGCAGTTCTTC. Translated: CSVRLRGLSYNEQFF.

The chain joins TRBV29-1 to TRBJ1-5; no firm D call. Deletions cut 4 bases from V and 0 bases from J, with 19 bases between. Germline CDR1 reads SQVTM; CDR2 reads ANQGSEA. This CDR3 is built from 17 residues. The CDR3 here is CSVGEGITMDSNQPQHF. CDR3 nucleotide sequence: TGCAGCGTTGGGGAGGGAATAACGATGGATAGCAATCAGCCCCAGCATTTT.

The rearrangement uses TRBV7-2 and TRBJ1-2; D is perhaps TRBD1 (5 bases). The germline V and J ends were trimmed by 5 bases and 8 bases, with 9 bases remaining between them. The germline V gene has CDR1 SGHTA and CDR2 FQGNSA. There are 11 residues in the CDR3. This CDR3 reads CASSLQGGYTF. The DNA for the CDR3 is TGTGCCAGCAGCCTTCAGGGCGGCTACACCTTC.

This chain links TRBV2 with TRBJ1-6; 10 bases fit TRBD1. Trimming removed 5 bases from V and 8 bases from J; junction bases left unmatched: 3. Germline CDR1 is SNHLY and CDR2 is FYNNEI. This CDR3 is 14 amino acids long. Here the CDR3 DNA reads TGTGCCAGCAGTTCCGGACAGGGGGATTCACCCCTCCACTTT. Translating gives CASSSGQGDSPLHF.

The V and J genes are TRBV3-1 (or the pseudogene TRBV3-2) and TRBJ2-3, with TRBD1 identical over 7 bases. The germline gives CDR1 LGHDT, CDR2 YNNKEL (reference sequence). The CDR3 length is 14 residues. Losses at the gene ends were 4 bases for V and 2 bases for J; bases not matched to a gene: 3. The CDR3 region is CASSRQGITDTQYF. The DNA for the CDR3 is TGTGCCAGCAGCCGACAGGGAATCACAGATACGCAGTATTTT.

V gene TRBV12-5 combines with J gene TRBJ2-7; D gene ambiguous. CDR1 and CDR2 from the germline V gene are LGHNT and FRNRAP. CDR3 length: 13 residues. V was cut by 4 bases and J by 2 bases, with 9 bases left in between. The CDR3 sequence is CASGSDTTYEQYF. The CDR3 bases are TGTGCTAGTGGTTCCGACACAACCTACGAGCAGTACTTC.

In its sample, this clone was seen once. The rearrangement links TRBV9 to TRBJ2-3, with 16 bases lining up with TRBD2. The V segment lost 3 bases and the J segment 0 bases; nucleotides outside the gene matches: 4. Germline CDR1 SGDLS, CDR2 YYNGEE. The CDR3 covers 18 residues. CDR3 in amino acids: CASSGGLAGGSSTDTQYF. DNA of the CDR3: TGTGCCAGCAGCGGGGGACTAGCGGGAGGGTCTAGCACAGATACGCAGTATTTT.

The chain recombines TRBV7-9 with TRBJ1-1; D unresolved. Trimming cost V 4 bases and J 1 base, with 13 bases left between them. This CDR3 comprises 15 residues. The germline CDR1 and CDR2 sequences are SEHNR and FQNEAQ (reference sequence). In DNA form, the CDR3 reads TGTGCCAGCAGCTCACTCGACACGGGGAACACTGAAGCTTTCTTT. It specifies CASSSLDTGNTEAFF.

The chain employs TRBV20-1 and TRBJ1-1; D uncertain. This CDR3 region has 12 residues. V lost 3 bases, J lost 5 bases, and 10 bases lay in between. Germline V gives CDR1 DFQATT, CDR2 SNEGSKA (reference sequence). The DNA for the CDR3 is TGCAGTGCTAGTGGCAGCCCGACTGAAGCTTTCTTT. Translating gives CSASGSPTEAFF.

The chain joins TRBV6-5 to TRBJ2-2, with D perhaps matching TRBD1 (5 bases). Trimming took 0 bases from V and 2 from J, leaving 7 bases between them. The CDR3 totals 15 residues. CDR1 MNHEY and CDR2 SVGAGI come from the germline V gene. The CDR3 spells CASSYSRGNTGELFF. CDR3 bases: TGTGCCAGCAGTTACTCTAGGGGAAACACCGGGGAGCTGTTTTTT.

This clone occurred a few times. The chain joins TRBV6-5 to TRBJ1-2; D gene unclear. The CDR3 loop spans 14 amino acids. Looked up from germline, CDR1 is MNHEY and CDR2 is SVGAGI. Trimming took off 8 bases at V and 0 bases at J, with 13 bases between the two ends. The CDR3 bases are TGTGCCAGCCGCGGGTTACCGGCTAACTATGGCTACACCTTC. Its protein is CASRGLPANYGYTF.

The CDR3 sequence: CASSPQGAGGTEAFF. In nucleotides, the CDR3 is TGTGCCAGCTCACCTCAGGGGGCTGGGGGCACTGAAGCTTTCTTT. The V gene is TRBV18, the J gene TRBJ1-1; 8 nucleotides line up with TRBD1. This CDR3 is built from 15 residues. The germline CDR1 and CDR2 sequences are KGHSH and LQKENI. With V trimmed by 3 bases and J by 4 bases, 7 bases remained unmatched.

This clone showed up just once. CDR3 sequence: CASSLVARANEQFF. CDR3 nucleotide sequence: TGCGCCAGCAGCTTGGTAGCCAGGGCGAATGAGCAGTTCTTC. This chain joins TRBV5-1 and TRBJ2-1; tentatively, D is TRBD1 (5 bases). This CDR3 region has 14 residues. From germline, CDR1 is SGHRS and CDR2 YFSETQ. V was pared by 0 bases and J by 7 bases, with 11 bases between.

The rearrangement links TRBV19 to TRBJ2-3, with 7 bases fitting TRBD2. This CDR3 has 15 residues. V lost 5 bases, J lost 2 bases, and 7 bases stayed unmatched. Germline V gene sequence: CDR1 LNHDA, CDR2 SQIVND (reference sequence). The CDR3 here is CASSSLTSVTDTQYF. The CDR3 nucleotides are TGTGCCAGTAGTTCACTTACTAGCGTCACAGATACGCAGTATTTT. Variable domain in full (rest from reference TRBV19 and TRBJ2-3): DGGITQSPKYLFRKEGQNVTLSCEQNLNHDAMYWYRQDPGQGLRLIYYSQIVNDFQKGDIAEGYSVSREKKESFPLTVTSAQKNPTAFYLCASSSLTSVTDTQYFGPGTRLTVL.

The V gene is TRBV7-6, the J gene TRBJ1-5; 7 bases line up with TRBD1. V lost 5 bases and J lost 7; bases outside the gene matches: 11. From germline, CDR1 is SGHVS and CDR2 FNYEAQ. This CDR3 is 15 amino acids long. In DNA, the CDR3 is TGTGCCAGCAGCCCCTCGACAGGGAGGGGACAGCCCCAGCATTTT. Its translation is CASSPSTGRGQPQHF.

This clone has only a few counts. J is TRBJ1-4 and V is TRBV6-6; weak D call: TRBD1 (5 bases). The CDR3 sequence is 15 residues long. Germline assignment: CDR1 MNHNY and CDR2 SVGAGI (reference sequence). V was shortened by 2 bases and J by 6 bases, with 13 bases between the two germline ends. This CDR3 reads CASSYRERGDEKLFF. The CDR3, as DNA: TGTGCCAGCAGTTACCGGGAGCGAGGGGATGAAAAACTGTTTTTT.

The chain has TRBV27 and TRBJ2-7; TRBD2 aligns across 8 bases. J was trimmed by 0 bases and V by 5 bases; bases with no gene match: 6. This CDR3 has 15 residues. Germline CDR1 MNHEY, CDR2 SMNVEV (reference sequence). The CDR3 region is CASSLAGVSSYEQYF. CDR3 DNA: TGTGCCAGCAGTCTAGCGGGCGTAAGCTCCTACGAGCAGTACTTC.